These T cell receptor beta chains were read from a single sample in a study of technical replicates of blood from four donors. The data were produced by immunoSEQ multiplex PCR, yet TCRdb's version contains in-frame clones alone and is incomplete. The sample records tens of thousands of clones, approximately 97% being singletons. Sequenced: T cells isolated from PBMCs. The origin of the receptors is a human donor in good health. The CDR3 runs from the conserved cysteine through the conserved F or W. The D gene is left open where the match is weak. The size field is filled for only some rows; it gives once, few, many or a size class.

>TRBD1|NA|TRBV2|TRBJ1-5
CASSDYGTGILVQPQHF
TGTGCCAGCAGTGATTATGGGACAGGGATTCTAGTCCAGCCCCAGCATTTT
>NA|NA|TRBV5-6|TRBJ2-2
CASSFGSAGGTGELFF
TGTGCCAGCAGCTTCGGTTCAGCCGGGGGCACCGGGGAGCTGTTTTTT
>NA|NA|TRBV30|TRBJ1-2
CAWGRPVKDYGYTF
TGTGCCTGGGGGAGACCCGTCAAGGACTATGGCTACACCTTC
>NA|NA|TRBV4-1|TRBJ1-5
CASSQDGGGYSNQPQHF
TGCGCCAGCAGCCAAGATGGGGGGGGCTATAGCAATCAGCCCCAGCATTTT
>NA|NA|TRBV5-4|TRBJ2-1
CASNDMGHQFF
TGTGCCAGCAACGATATGGGACACCAGTTCTTC
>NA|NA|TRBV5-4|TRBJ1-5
CASSYFFESDNGQPQHF
TGTGCCAGCAGCTACTTCTTTGAGTCCGACAATGGTCAGCCCCAGCATTTT
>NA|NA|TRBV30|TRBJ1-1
CAWNRNTEAFF
TGTGCCTGGAACAGGAACACTGAAGCTTTCTTT
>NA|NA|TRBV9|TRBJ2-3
CASSVLSQGLMTDTQYF
TGTGCCAGCAGCGTACTCAGCCAGGGATTGATGACAGATACGCAGTATTTT
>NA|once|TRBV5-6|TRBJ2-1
CASSLQVVMDEQFF
TGTGCCAGCAGCTTGCAGGTAGTGATGGATGAGCAGTTCTTC
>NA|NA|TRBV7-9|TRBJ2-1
CASSLDGGLYNEQFF
TGTGCCAGCAGCTTAGACGGCGGCCTTTACAATGAGCAGTTCTTC
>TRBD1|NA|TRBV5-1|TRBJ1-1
CASSLQGGGTEAFF
TGCGCCAGCAGCTTGCAGGGGGGTGGAACTGAAGCTTTCTTT
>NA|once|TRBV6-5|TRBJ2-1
CASSYSGGVYNEQFF
TGTGCCAGCAGTTACTCCGGAGGAGTCTACAATGAGCAGTTCTTC
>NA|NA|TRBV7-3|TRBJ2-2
CASSIQNTGELFF
TGTGCCAGCAGCATTCAGAACACCGGGGAGCTGTTTTTT
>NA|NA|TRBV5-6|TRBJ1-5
CASSKRGPQGQPQHF
TGTGCCAGCAGTAAAAGAGGTCCCCAGGGTCAGCCCCAGCATTTT
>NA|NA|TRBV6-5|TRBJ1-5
CASSTGYQPQHF
TGTGCCAGCAGCACAGGGTACCAGCCCCAGCATTTT
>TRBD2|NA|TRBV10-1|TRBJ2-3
CASSELASGRDTQYF
TGCGCCAGCAGTGAGCTGGCTAGCGGGAGGGATACGCAGTATTTT
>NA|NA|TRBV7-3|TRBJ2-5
CASSLTSYQETQYF
TGTGCCAGCAGCTTAACGTCTTATCAAGAGACCCAGTACTTC
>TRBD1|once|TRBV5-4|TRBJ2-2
CASSFRDRVYGELFF
TGTGCCAGCAGCTTCCGGGACAGGGTTTACGGGGAGCTGTTTTTT
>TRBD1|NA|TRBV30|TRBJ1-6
CAWSGGQGSSPLHF
TGTGCCTGGAGCGGGGGACAGGGGAGTTCACCCCTCCACTTT
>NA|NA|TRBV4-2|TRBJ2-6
CASSPLTGGGANVLTF
TGTGCCAGCAGCCCGCTAACTGGTGGTGGGGCCAACGTCCTGACTTTC
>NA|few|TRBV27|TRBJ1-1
CASKGSTEAFF
TGTGCCAGCAAGGGGTCCACTGAAGCTTTCTTT
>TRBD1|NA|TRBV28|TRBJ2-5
CAIQGEAETQYF
TGTGCCATACAGGGGGAAGCAGAGACCCAGTACTTC
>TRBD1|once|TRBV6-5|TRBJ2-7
CAIGTGYPYEQYF
TGTGCCATCGGGACAGGATACCCCTACGAGCAGTACTTC
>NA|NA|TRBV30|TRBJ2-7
CAWSDIAIWDEQYF
TGTGCCTGGAGCGACATTGCTATCTGGGACGAGCAGTACTTC
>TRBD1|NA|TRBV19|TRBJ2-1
CASSGQVSSYNEQFF
TGTGCCAGTAGTGGACAGGTCAGCTCCTACAATGAGCAGTTCTTC
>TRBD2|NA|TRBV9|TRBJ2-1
CASSVPTSGGTNEQFF
TGTGCCAGCAGCGTGCCCACTAGCGGCGGAACCAATGAGCAGTTCTTC
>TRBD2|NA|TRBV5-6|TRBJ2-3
CASTPRLGLAGDQGQYF
TGTGCCAGCACCCCTAGGTTGGGACTAGCGGGGGACCAAGGGCAGTATTTT
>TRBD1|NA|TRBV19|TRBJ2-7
CASSRQGAYEQYF
TGTGCCAGTAGTAGACAGGGGGCCTACGAGCAGTACTTC
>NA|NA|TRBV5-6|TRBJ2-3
CASSFWSLGTDTQYF
TGTGCCAGCAGCTTCTGGAGCCTTGGAACAGATACGCAGTATTTT
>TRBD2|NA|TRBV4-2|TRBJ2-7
CASSQDLAGRGEQYF
TGTGCCAGCAGCCAAGACTTAGCGGGAAGGGGCGAGCAGTACTTC
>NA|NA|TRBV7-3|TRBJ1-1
CASKGRLTEAFF
TGTGCCAGCAAAGGCAGGTTGACTGAAGCTTTCTTT
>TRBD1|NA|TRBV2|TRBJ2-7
CASKRQGLRDGAYEQYF
TGTGCCAGCAAAAGACAGGGGTTGAGAGATGGCGCCTACGAGCAGTACTTC
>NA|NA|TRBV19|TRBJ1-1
CASSITSGTEAFF
TGTGCCAGTAGTATTACCAGTGGCACTGAAGCTTTCTTT